This TCR beta chain was obtained from a study of shared clonotypes between healthy human individuals. Germline CDR1 is KGHSH and CDR2 is LQKENI. With 0 bases removed from V and 4 bases from J, the gap between germline ends came to 8 bases. The CDR3 contains 14 residues. Study-level points and caveats: With a few donors compared, 5% to 5.5% of naive CD4 clonotypes were shared.

On this clone: What it binds is unknown.

Method: immunoSEQ multiplex PCR; TCRdb's copy keeps in-frame clones and lacks some. This table holds roughly 1,000,000 clones, approximately 80% found once. This sequence originates from a man aged 18 to 35 in good health. Some clones in this sample may be carry-over from other donors' samples. Sequenced sample: memory CD4+ T cells from PBMCs. The sample's subset: CD45RA-negative fraction. V usage is TRBV18 and J usage is TRBJ2-3; D is undetermined. CDR3 amino acids: CASSPPSRADTQYF. CDR3 DNA sequence: TGTGCCAGCTCACCACCGTCCAGAGCAGATACGCAGTATTTT.